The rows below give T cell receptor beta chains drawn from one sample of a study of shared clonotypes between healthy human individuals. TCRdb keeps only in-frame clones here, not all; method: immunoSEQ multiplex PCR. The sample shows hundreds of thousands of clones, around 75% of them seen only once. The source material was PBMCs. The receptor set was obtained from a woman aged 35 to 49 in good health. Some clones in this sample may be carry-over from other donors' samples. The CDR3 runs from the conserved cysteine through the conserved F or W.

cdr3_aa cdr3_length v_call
CASSLGITEQYF 12 TRBV7-8
CASSRREPVGADTQYF 16 TRBV19
CASSFGQHTEAFF 13 TRBV6-5
CASSPTGAGNTIYF 14 TRBV6-6
CAISSQGRVSGNEQFF 16 TRBV10-3
CATSRERTELNQPQHF 16 TRBV15
CASSLSGQGYEQYF 14 TRBV28
CASSLLRGDYSYEQYF 16 TRBV11-2
CASSEYRQSTGELFF 15 TRBV10-2
CASSDKWPPLTQHF 14 TRBV6-1
CASSPSRTGELFF 13 TRBV14
CASSQGTHNEQFF 13 TRBV5-1
CASSQWTSGVWSSYEQYF 18 TRBV4-1
CASSLVGIQETQYF 14 TRBV7-9
CASSDSSGWGLAGGPSLFF 19 TRBV6-4
CASGGTSGITDTQYF 15 TRBV5-1
CASSDFRGTGGYNEQFF 17 TRBV9
CASKVNTEAFF 11 TRBV2
CASSYLRAEQPQHF 14 TRBV6-6
CASSSRQGTDTQYF 14 TRBV28
CASSVGLYTEAFF 13 TRBV2
CAWRDRTDTQYF 12 TRBV30
CASRRALSEKLFF 13 TRBV5-1
CASSPPAGVLYNEQFF 16 TRBV18
CSVEAGIRTDTQYF 14 TRBV29-1
CASSLGGSGSIETQYF 16 TRBV9
CSVEDLGGSTEAFF 14 TRBV29-1
CASSLTGQGSMNEQFF 16 TRBV14
CASRDRGSGYTF 12 TRBV25-1
CAWSLQGNYGYTF 13 TRBV30
CASSQGQDNNQPQHF 15 TRBV4-2
CASSPRAGGADTQYF 15 TRBV7-2
CSALHNEQFF 10 TRBV20-1
CASSLVGKLVGGEQYF 16 TRBV7-9
CASSEAISGIATQYF 15 TRBV2
CASRSAFSTDTQYF 14 TRBV2
CASSPFAPAPYEQYF 15 TRBV18